The 30 T cell receptor beta chains reported below all come from one sample, sequenced in a study of blood T cell repertoires in COVID-19 (dated by TCRdb to about 2020). The method was the immunoSEQ multiplex PCR assay. Not all clones reach the TCRdb copy of this immuneACCESS table, which keeps in-frame sequences only. Checked studies attribute under half of the gap to unresolved V genes and leave the rest unexplained. This sample comprises 100,000 to 150,000 clones, over 70% of them detected only once. Of the sample, 2.5% falls within the top ten clones. Sequencing used peripheral blood. The receptors here all came from a man in his fifties or sixties with active COVID-19.

This clone appeared a single time. The V and J genes are TRBV6-5 and TRBJ1-2, with D maybe TRBD1 (6 bases). CDR1 and CDR2 from the germline V gene are MNHEY and SVGAGI. Trimming removed 0 bases from V and 7 bases from J, with 15 bases in between. CDR3 length: 15 residues. CDR3 protein: CASSYSDRGDRGYTF. The CDR3 DNA is TGTGCCAGCAGTTACTCGGACAGAGGGGATCGTGGCTACACCTTC.

This clone was recorded only once. The V and J genes are TRBV13 and TRBJ2-7, with 7 bases fitting TRBD1. Losses at the gene ends were 6 bases for V and 1 base for J; bases not matched to a gene: 6. The CDR3 has 14 residues. Germline V lookup: CDR1 PRHDT, CDR2 FYEKMQ (reference sequence). CDR3 protein: CASRKTGESYEQYF. CDR3 sequence (DNA): TGTGCCAGCAGAAAAACAGGGGAATCCTACGAGCAGTACTTC. The whole variable domain, remainder taken from reference TRBV13 and TRBJ2-7, is AAGVIQSPRHLIKEKRETATLKCYPIPRHDTVYWYQQGPGQDPQFLISFYEKMQSDKGSIPDRFSAQQFSDYHSELNMSSLELGDSALYFCASRKTGESYEQYFGPGTRLTVT.

The rearrangement uses TRBV2 and TRBJ2-1; tentative D call: TRBD1 (7 bases). Germline V gene data show CDR1 as SNHLY and CDR2 as FYNNEI. Trimming stripped 3 bases from V and 5 bases from J, with 14 bases between. The CDR3 consists of 15 residues. The CDR3 coding sequence is TGTGCCAGCAGTGAGTGGAGGGGGCATAACAATGAGCAGTTCTTC. Residues: CASSEWRGHNNEQFF.

This chain uses TRBV6-5 with TRBJ1-5, with 9 bases fitting TRBD1. The CDR3 has 14 residues. CDR1 MNHEY and CDR2 SVGAGI come from the germline V gene. The V segment lost 5 bases and the J segment 6 bases; nucleotides outside the gene matches: 5. CDR3 sequence (DNA): TGTGCCAGCAGTCGACAGGGGGGCGGTCAGCCCCAGCATTTT. This translates into CASSRQGGGQPQHF.

The chain is built from TRBV7-9 and TRBJ1-6, with TRBD1 identical over 9 bases. Germline V CDR1 and CDR2: SEHNR, FQNEAQ (reference sequence). The CDR3 extends over 15 amino acids. Trimming removed 5 bases from V and 7 bases from J; junction bases left unmatched: 6. Here the CDR3 reads CASSPGDRENSPLHF. CDR3 nucleotide sequence: TGTGCCAGCAGCCCAGGGGACAGGGAGAATTCACCCCTCCACTTT.

This rearrangement joins TRBV15 to TRBJ2-1; TRBD1 agrees at 9 bases. This CDR3 is built from 16 residues. Germline-derived CDR1 and CDR2 are LNHNV and YYDKDF (reference sequence). The V and J ends lost 5 bases and 2 bases, in that order; junction bases with no gene match: 7. The CDR3 nucleotides are TGTGCCACCAGCCCAGGACAGGGGTTGCCCTACAATGAGCAGTTCTTC. As protein: CATSPGQGLPYNEQFF.

CDR3 in DNA: TGTGCCAGCAGCGTAGGCGAGGTGGCCGAGCAGTTCTTC. Protein: CASSVGEVAEQFF. The rearrangement joins TRBV9 to TRBJ2-1; D is unresolved. The CDR3 loop spans 13 amino acids. The germline CDR1 and CDR2 sequences are SGDLS and YYNGEE. V was pared by 0 bases and J by 10 bases, with 11 bases between.

The chain links TRBV10-3 to TRBJ2-7; 7 bases are shared with TRBD2. The CDR3 sequence is 13 residues long. Per the germline V gene, CDR1 is ENHRY and CDR2 is SYGVKD. Germline trimming cut 10 bases from V and 2 bases from J; bases unmatched to any gene: 8. DNA for the CDR3: TGTGCCACCGGCGGGGGTACGACCTACGAGCAGTACTTC. Its translation: CATGGGTTYEQYF.

This clone has more than one count but fewer than ten. This chain uses TRBV18 with TRBJ1-6, with 7 bases fitting TRBD1. The CDR3 runs 15 residues. J was trimmed by 7 bases and V by 6 bases; bases with no gene match: 9. Germline V gene lookup returns CDR1 KGHSH and CDR2 LQKENI. The CDR3 spells CASSQQGPTNSPLHF. The CDR3, as DNA: TGTGCCAGCTCCCAACAGGGGCCCACCAATTCACCCCTCCACTTT.

This chain links TRBV6-5 with TRBJ2-7; TRBD1 matches at 8 bases. The CDR3 has 13 residues. Trimming removed 5 bases from V and 9 bases from J; junction bases left unmatched: 9. The germline CDR1 and CDR2 sequences are MNHEY and SVGAGI. This CDR3 reads CASSPGQVTGQYF. CDR3 nucleotides: TGTGCCAGCAGTCCGGGACAGGTAACCGGGCAGTACTTC.

V usage is TRBV7-3 and J usage is TRBJ2-2; D ambiguous. CDR1 and CDR2 (germline): SGHTA, FQGTGA. The CDR3 contains 14 residues. Trimming shortened V by 0 bases and J by 2 bases, and 4 bases separated the two germline ends. For the CDR3, the DNA is TGTGCCAGCAGCTTAACGTTAAACACCGGGGAGCTGTTTTTT. Translating gives CASSLTLNTGELFF. The full variable domain, its missing parts supplied by reference TRBV7-3 and TRBJ2-2, is GAGVSQTPSNKVTEKGKYVELRCDPISGHTALYWYRQSLGQGPEFLIYFQGTGAADDSGLPNDRFFAVRPEGSVSTLKIQRTERGDSAVYLCASSLTLNTGELFFGEGSRLTVL.

The CDR3 bases are TGCGCCAGCAGTCTCGAAGGGGTAGAGCAGTACTTC. Protein: CASSLEGVEQYF. This rearrangement joins TRBV5-1 to TRBJ2-7; tentative D call: TRBD1 (5 bases). This CDR3 comprises 12 residues. Germline lookup yields CDR1 SGHRS and CDR2 YFSETQ. V shed 5 bases and J shed 7 bases, with 13 bases lying between them.

The rearrangement links TRBV27 to TRBJ2-3; 9 bases are a match to TRBD2. Germline V gene lookup returns CDR1 MNHEY and CDR2 SMNVEV (reference sequence). Trimming took 7 bases from V and 5 from J; bases not matched to a gene: 16. The CDR3 runs to 17 residues. CDR3 DNA sequence: TGTGCCAGCAAAATTTCAGGCCAGCGGGGGGTTAGAGATACGCAGTATTTT. Translating it yields CASKISGQRGVRDTQYF.

In its sample, this clone was seen many times. The chain uses TRBV7-9 and TRBJ2-1; 12 positions match TRBD2. The germline CDR1 and CDR2 sequences are SEHNR and FQNEAQ (reference sequence). CDR3 length: 15 amino acids. J was trimmed by 12 bases and V by 2 bases; bases with no gene match: 8. Here the CDR3 DNA reads TGTGCCAGCAGCTTAAGACTAGCGGGGGCGAAGGGGCAGTTCTTC. Protein: CASSLRLAGAKGQFF.

The chain links TRBV29-1 to TRBJ2-5; TRBD2 agrees at 8 bases. Trimming at V came to 3 bases and at J to 5 bases, leaving 8 bases not matched to a gene. This CDR3 comprises 14 residues. Per germline, CDR1 SQVTM and CDR2 ANQGSEA. The CDR3 DNA follows: TGCAGCGTTGATGGACTAGCAGGATTGGAGACCCAGTACTTC. Its translation is CSVDGLAGLETQYF.

The V and J genes are TRBV19 and TRBJ2-5; possibly TRBD2 for D (6 bases). The CDR3 runs to 15 residues. Germline values: CDR1 LNHDA, CDR2 SQIVND (reference sequence). V was pared by 6 bases and J by 5 bases, with 19 bases between. In nucleotides, the CDR3 is TGTGCCAGTAGGGGACTCAGCGGGTTGAGGGAGACCCAGTACTTC. Translating gives CASRGLSGLRETQYF.

This clone was seen more than once but under ten times. The rearrangement links TRBV11-2 to TRBJ2-7; the D gene is possibly TRBD2 (6 bases). Germline CDR1 reads SGHAT; CDR2 reads FQNNGV. V lost 2 bases, J lost 7 bases, and 9 bases lay in between. This CDR3 spans 12 amino acids. CDR3 DNA sequence: TGTGCCAGCAGCTTAATCCGGGGGGAGCAGTACTTC. Protein product: CASSLIRGEQYF.

The rearrangement uses TRBV5-1 and TRBJ2-1; 9 positions agree with TRBD1. This CDR3 is 16 amino acids long. Per the germline V gene, CDR1 is SGHRS and CDR2 is YFSETQ. With 3 bases clipped from V and 7 bases from J, the junction kept 11 bases outside the gene matches. DNA for the CDR3: TGCGCCAGCAGCTCCATCCCGGGACAGGGCTATAATGAGCAGTTCTTC. Translating it yields CASSSIPGQGYNEQFF.

The chain is built from TRBV10-3 and TRBJ1-1, with a weak D call TRBD1 (6 bases). Trimming left V 4 bases short and J 5 bases short, with 11 bases between. Germline V gene data show CDR1 as ENHRY and CDR2 as SYGVKD. This CDR3 spans 13 amino acids. Here the CDR3 reads CAISGVGQTEAFF. The CDR3 bases are TGTGCCATCAGTGGGGTGGGACAAACTGAAGCTTTCTTT.

This clone was recorded only once. The V and J genes are TRBV7-2 and TRBJ2-7; a possible D gene is TRBD1 (6 bases). Trimming cost V 6 bases and J 0 bases, with 12 bases left between them. CDR1 and CDR2 (germline): SGHTA, FQGNSA. The CDR3 consists of 14 residues. The CDR3 DNA reads TGTGCCAGCAGGCGACAGGTGAACTCCTACGAGCAGTACTTC. Translation gives CASRRQVNSYEQYF. The whole variable domain, filled in from reference TRBV7-2 and TRBJ2-7, reads GAGVSQSPSNKVTEKGKDVELRCDPISGHTALYWYRQSLGQGLEFLIYFQGNSAPDKSGLPSDRFSAERTGGSVSTLTIQRTQQEDSAVYLCASRRQVNSYEQYFGPGTRLTVT.

V and J are TRBV4-1 and TRBJ1-3, with D possibly matching TRBD1 (5 bases). V was trimmed by 4 bases and J by 3 bases, leaving 19 bases between them. The V gene's germline CDR1 is MGHRA and CDR2 YSYEKL. The CDR3 runs to 17 residues. The CDR3 DNA follows: TGCGCCAGCAGCCCCGGTCCCGGGGGGTCGCGTGGAAACACCATATATTTT. This translates into CASSPGPGGSRGNTIYF.

This rearrangement joins TRBV15 to TRBJ1-1; perhaps TRBD1 as D (6 bases). The CDR3 is 16 residues long. V was trimmed by 1 base and J by 1 base, leaving 13 bases between them. The germline V gene has CDR1 LNHNV and CDR2 YYDKDF (reference sequence). The CDR3 DNA follows: TGTGCCACCAGCAGAGTCAAAGAGACAGGGAACACTGAAGCTTTCTTT. Translating it yields CATSRVKETGNTEAFF.

This chain's CDR3 is CASSALYEAFF. CDR3 nucleotide sequence: TGTGCCAGCAGTGCTCTTTATGAAGCTTTCTTT. The rearrangement joins TRBV25-1 to TRBJ1-1; D is undetermined. The V end was cut by 4 bases, the J end by 7 bases, with 7 bases between. The length of the CDR3 is 11 residues. In germline, CDR1 is MGHDK, CDR2 SYGVNS.

The chain employs TRBV10-1 and TRBJ2-5; D may be TRBD2 (5 bases). Trimming stripped 7 bases from V and 5 bases from J, with 14 bases between. Germline CDR1 and CDR2: WNHNN and SYGVQD (reference sequence). The CDR3 runs to 13 residues. Written as DNA, the CDR3 is TGCGCCAGCAAAACGGGTTGGAGGGAGACCCAGTACTTC. It codes for CASKTGWRETQYF.

The chain uses TRBV6-6 and TRBJ2-5, with 13 positions matching TRBD2. CDR3 length: 16 residues. CDR1 and CDR2 (germline): MNHNY, SVGAGI (reference sequence). With 6 bases clipped from V and 1 base from J, the junction kept 5 bases outside the gene matches. CDR3 sequence: CASSRLAGGIQETQYF. The CDR3 bases are TGTGCCAGCAGCCGACTAGCGGGGGGCATCCAAGAGACCCAGTACTTC.

The genes are TRBV3-1 (or the pseudogene TRBV3-2) and TRBJ2-1, with D perhaps TRBD2 (5 bases). From germline, CDR1 is LGHDT and CDR2 YNNKEL (reference sequence). This CDR3 contains 14 residues. The germline V and J ends were trimmed by 4 bases and 8 bases, with 15 bases remaining between them. CDR3 protein: CASSPGLVGDEQFF. The CDR3, as DNA: TGTGCCAGCAGCCCAGGACTGGTAGGCGATGAGCAGTTCTTC.

V gene TRBV2 combines with J gene TRBJ2-3; D may be TRBD2 (5 bases). Germline CDR1 and CDR2: SNHLY and FYNNEI. The CDR3 is made up of 17 amino acids. The V end lost 2 bases, the J end lost 0 bases, and 15 bases lay between the germline ends. The CDR3, as DNA: TGTGCCAGCAGTGAAATCGGGGAAGGCGCTAGCACAGATACGCAGTATTTT. Translating it yields CASSEIGEGASTDTQYF.

The chain employs TRBV4-2 and TRBJ2-7, with 11 bases matching TRBD1. Germline V CDR1 and CDR2: LGHNA, YNFKEQ. Germline trimming cut 11 bases from V and 4 bases from J; bases unmatched to any gene: 7. The CDR3 length is 13 residues. DNA of the CDR3: TGTGCCTGTCAAAGGGACAGGGGGTACGAGCAGTACTTC. Amino acid sequence: CACQRDRGYEQYF.

The J gene is TRBJ1-2, the V gene TRBV27, with 10 bases fitting TRBD1. V was pared by 10 bases and J by 6 bases, with 11 bases of the junction left unmatched. Germline V gives CDR1 MNHEY, CDR2 SMNVEV (reference sequence). The CDR3 extends over 14 amino acids. CDR3 amino acids: CATNSPGTGDGYTF. The CDR3, as DNA: TGTGCCACAAATTCCCCCGGGACAGGGGATGGCTACACCTTC.

The rearrangement uses TRBV15 and TRBJ1-6, with 12 bases lining up with TRBD1. Germline-derived CDR1 and CDR2 are LNHNV and YYDKDF (reference sequence). J gave up 2 bases and V 3 bases, and 5 bases lay outside the gene matches. CDR3 length: 18 amino acids. This chain's CDR3 is CATSSGTGGFPYNSPLHF. The CDR3 DNA sequence: TGTGCCACCAGCAGCGGGACAGGGGGCTTTCCCTATAATTCACCCCTCCACTTT.